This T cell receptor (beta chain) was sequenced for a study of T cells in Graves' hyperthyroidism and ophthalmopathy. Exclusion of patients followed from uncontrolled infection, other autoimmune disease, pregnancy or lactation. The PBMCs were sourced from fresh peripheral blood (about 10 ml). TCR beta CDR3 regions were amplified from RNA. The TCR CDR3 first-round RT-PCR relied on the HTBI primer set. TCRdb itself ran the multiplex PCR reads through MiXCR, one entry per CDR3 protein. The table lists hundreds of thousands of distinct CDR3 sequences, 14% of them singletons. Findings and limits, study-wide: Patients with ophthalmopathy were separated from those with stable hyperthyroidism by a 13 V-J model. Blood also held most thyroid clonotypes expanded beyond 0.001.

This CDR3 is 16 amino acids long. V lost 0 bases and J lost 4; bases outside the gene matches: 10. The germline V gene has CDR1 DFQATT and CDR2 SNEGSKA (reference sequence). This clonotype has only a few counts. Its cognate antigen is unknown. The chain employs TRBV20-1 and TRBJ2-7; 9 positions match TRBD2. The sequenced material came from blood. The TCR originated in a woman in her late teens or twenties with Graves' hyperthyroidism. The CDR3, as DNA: TGCAGTGCTAGAGATCTTAAGCGGGAGGCCCCGTACGAGCAGTACTTC. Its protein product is CSARDLKREAPYEQYF.